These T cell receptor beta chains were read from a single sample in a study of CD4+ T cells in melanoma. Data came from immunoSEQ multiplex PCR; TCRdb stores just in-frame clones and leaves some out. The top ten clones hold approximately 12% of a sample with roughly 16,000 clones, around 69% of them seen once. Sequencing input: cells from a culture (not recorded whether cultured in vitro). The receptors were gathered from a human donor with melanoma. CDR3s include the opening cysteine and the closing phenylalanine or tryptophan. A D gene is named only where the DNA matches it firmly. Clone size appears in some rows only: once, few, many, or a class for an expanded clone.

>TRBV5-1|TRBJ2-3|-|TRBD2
TGCGCCAGCAGCATCGGGACTAGCGGGGCCTCAGATACGCAGTATTTT
CASSIGTSGASDTQYF
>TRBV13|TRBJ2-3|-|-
TGTGCCAGCAGCTTAAAACGTGGAGATACGCAGTATTTT
CASSLKRGDTQYF
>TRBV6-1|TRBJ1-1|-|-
TGTGCCAGCAAGGAAAGGGCCTCGAACACTGAAGCTTTCTTT
CASKERASNTEAFF
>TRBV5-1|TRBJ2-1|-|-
TGCGCCAGCAGTCAAGGGCAGGGCTACAATGAGCAGTTCTTC
CASSQGQGYNEQFF
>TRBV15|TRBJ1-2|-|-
TGTGCCACCAGCAGAGGTGGTGCAGAGGGAGGACGGGGCTACACCTTC
CATSRGGAEGGRGYTF
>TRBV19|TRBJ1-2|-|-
TGTGCCAGTAGTATTGGACAGCCCGGGGTGGGATATGGCTACACCTTC
CASSIGQPGVGYGYTF
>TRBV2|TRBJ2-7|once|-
TGTGCCAGCATCCGCACAGTTTGGTCCTACGAGCAGTACTTC
CASIRTVWSYEQYF
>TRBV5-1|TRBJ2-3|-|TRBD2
TGCGCCAGCAGCGATTCGGCGGGGGGAGATACGCAGTATTTT
CASSDSAGGDTQYF
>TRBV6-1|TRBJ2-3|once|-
TGTGCCAGCAGTGATGTGGGGTATGTCACAGATACGCAGTATTTT
CASSDVGYVTDTQYF
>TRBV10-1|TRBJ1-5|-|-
TGCGCCAGCATACCGGGGGGGGACCAGCCCCAGCATTTT
CASIPGGDQPQHF
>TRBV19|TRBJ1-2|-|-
TGTGCCAGTAGTGTATTGAGGACAGACTCCGCTAACTATGGCTACACCTTC
CASSVLRTDSANYGYTF
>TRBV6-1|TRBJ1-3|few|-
TGTGCCAGCAGTGACGTGATAACCCTGGGGGGAAACACCATATATTTT
CASSDVITLGGNTIYF
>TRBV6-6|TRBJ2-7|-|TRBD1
TGTGCCAGCAGGGAGACAGGGTCTACCTACGAGCAGTACTTC
CASRETGSTYEQYF
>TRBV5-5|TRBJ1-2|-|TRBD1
TGTGCCAGCAGCCAGACAGGGAAGCGAGACTACACCTTC
CASSQTGKRDYTF
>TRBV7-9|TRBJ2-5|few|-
TGTGCCAGCAGCCGACGGGGGATAGGAGAGACCCAGTACTTC
CASSRRGIGETQYF
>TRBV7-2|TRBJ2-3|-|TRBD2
TGTGCCAGCAGCTTCGTAGCGGGGGGCCTCGTCAATACGCAGTATTTT
CASSFVAGGLVNTQYF
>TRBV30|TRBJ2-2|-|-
TGTGCCTGGAAGGCTAAGCAGCGCACCGGGGAGCTGTTTTTT
CAWKAKQRTGELFF
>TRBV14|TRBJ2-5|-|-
TGTGCCAGCAGCATGGAAAGGGGGGCGGTCGGAGAGACCCAGTACTTC
CASSMERGAVGETQYF
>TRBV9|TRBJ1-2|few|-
TGTGCCAGCAGCGTAGCGGGGGAGGGATATGGCTACACCTTC
CASSVAGEGYGYTF
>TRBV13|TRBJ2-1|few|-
TGTGCCAGCAGCTTAGACCCCTCCGTATTCGGGGCCTACAATGAGCAGTTCTTC
CASSLDPSVFGAYNEQFF
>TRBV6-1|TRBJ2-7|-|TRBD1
TGTGCCAGCCGGGACAGGGGATCCTACGAGCAGTACTTC
CASRDRGSYEQYF
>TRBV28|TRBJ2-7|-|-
TGTGCCAGCAGTACCATAGGCTTCTCCTACGAGCAGTACTTC
CASSTIGFSYEQYF
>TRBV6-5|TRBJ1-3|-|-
TGTGCCAGCAGTTATTTAGGAGCTGGAAACACCATATATTTT
CASSYLGAGNTIYF
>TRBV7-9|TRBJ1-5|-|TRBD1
TGTGCCAGCAGCGAGGGGGCGAAGGACCCCCAGCATTTT
CASSEGAKDPQHF
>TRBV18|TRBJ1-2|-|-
TGTGCCAGCTCACCACGATTGAACTATGGCTACACCTTC
CASSPRLNYGYTF
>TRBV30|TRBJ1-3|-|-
TGTGCCTGGACATCTGGAAGCTTCTTTGGAAACACCATATATTTT
CAWTSGSFFGNTIYF
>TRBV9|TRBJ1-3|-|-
TGTGCCAGCAGCGTAGCCGGGGGAAACACCATATATTTT
CASSVAGGNTIYF